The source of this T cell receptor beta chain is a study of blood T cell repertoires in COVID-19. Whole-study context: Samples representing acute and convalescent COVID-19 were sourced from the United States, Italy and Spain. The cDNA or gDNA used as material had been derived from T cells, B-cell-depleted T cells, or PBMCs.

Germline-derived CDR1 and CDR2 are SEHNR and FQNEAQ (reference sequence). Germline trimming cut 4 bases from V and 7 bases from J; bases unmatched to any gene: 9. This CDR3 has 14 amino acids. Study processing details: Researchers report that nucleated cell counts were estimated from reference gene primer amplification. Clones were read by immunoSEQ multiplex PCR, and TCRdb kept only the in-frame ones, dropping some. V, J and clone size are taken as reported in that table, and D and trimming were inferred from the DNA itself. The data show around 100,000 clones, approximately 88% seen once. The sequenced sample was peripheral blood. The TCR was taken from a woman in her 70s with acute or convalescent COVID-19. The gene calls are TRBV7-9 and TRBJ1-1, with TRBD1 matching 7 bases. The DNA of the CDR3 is TGTGCCAGCAGCTCAAGGGGCCGGGACAGTGAAGCTTTCTTT. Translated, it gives CASSSRGRDSEAFF.